Sequencing of this TCR beta chain was carried out in a study of spatial heterogeneity in lung cancer. Points from the study as a whole: Relative to follow-up, resection was when ubiquitous expanded tumor TCRs appeared more in blood.

Individually, TCR cDNA molecules were each labelled with a unique molecular identifier. TCRdb reprocessed the 5' RACE reads with MiXCR, giving one entry per CDR3 protein. This table has over 50,000 distinct CDR3 sequences, roughly 6.4% appearing once. In the case of this clonotype: Its antigen is currently unknown. A single base separates this from a much larger clone, so it may be a read error.

The time point was: sample taken at primary tumor resection. Sequencing covered unsorted whole RNA taken from tumor, nontumor lung or frozen PBMC. The TCR originated in a female donor with early-stage non-small cell lung cancer. Sequenced here: PBMCs, sampled at surgery.

CDR3 bases: TGTGTCAGCAGCTCGATCACTGAAGCTTTCTTT. It codes for CVSSSITEAFF. V is TRBV28 and J is TRBJ1-1; D gene unclear. The CDR3 has 11 amino acids. Germline assignment: CDR1 MDHEN and CDR2 SYDVKM.